This is a list of T cell receptor beta chains from one sample in a study of cytomegalovirus exposure and HLA in healthy donors. Libraries were prepared by immunoSEQ multiplex PCR; TCRdb keeps only in-frame clonotypes and omits some of them. The repertoire holds 150,000 or so clones, around 79% seen once, with about 3% in the top ten. The sample comprised PBMCs. Receptors originate from a man in his forties or fifties in good health and CMV-seropositive. Both conserved end residues are part of each CDR3. Each record gives: J gene, V gene, D gene, clone size, CDR3 protein, CDR3 DNA. A D gene is named only where the DNA matches it firmly. A clone size is listed for some rows: how often the clone was seen (once, few, many), or a class if it is expanded.

J gene: TRBJ2-5
V gene: TRBV2
D gene: TRBD2
clone size: -
CDR3 protein: CASNEGLAGGGQETQYF
CDR3 DNA: TGTGCCAGCAACGAGGGACTAGCGGGAGGAGGCCAAGAGACCCAGTACTTC

J gene: TRBJ2-1
V gene: TRBV9
D gene: TRBD1
clone size: once
CDR3 protein: CASSVFRTGDGEQFF
CDR3 DNA: TGTGCCAGCAGCGTTTTCAGGACAGGGGACGGTGAGCAGTTCTTC

J gene: TRBJ2-2
V gene: TRBV23-1
D gene: TRBD2
clone size: few
CDR3 protein: CASTETSGSTGELFF
CDR3 DNA: TGCGCCAGCACCGAGACTAGCGGGAGCACCGGGGAGCTGTTTTTT

J gene: TRBJ1-2
V gene: TRBV29-1
D gene: -
clone size: -
CDR3 protein: CSVDSYGYTF
CDR3 DNA: TGCAGCGTTGATAGCTATGGCTACACCTTC

J gene: TRBJ1-1
V gene: TRBV5-4
D gene: -
clone size: -
CDR3 protein: CASSADPGVWTEAFF
CDR3 DNA: TGTGCCAGCAGCGCCGACCCGGGGGTGTGGACTGAAGCTTTCTTT

J gene: TRBJ2-2
V gene: TRBV5-1
D gene: -
clone size: -
CDR3 protein: CASSPGQNTGELFF
CDR3 DNA: TGCGCCAGCAGCCCGGGACAGAACACCGGGGAGCTGTTTTTT

J gene: TRBJ2-2
V gene: TRBV7-8
D gene: TRBD2
clone size: -
CDR3 protein: CASSLNSGSGELFF
CDR3 DNA: TGTGCCAGCAGCTTAAATAGCGGGTCCGGGGAGCTGTTTTTT

J gene: TRBJ2-7
V gene: TRBV6-5
D gene: TRBD2
clone size: -
CDR3 protein: CASSYAGGSGIYEQYF
CDR3 DNA: TGTGCCAGCAGTTACGCGGGCGGGAGTGGTATATACGAGCAGTACTTC

J gene: TRBJ2-1
V gene: TRBV7-2
D gene: -
clone size: once
CDR3 protein: CASGGGGYYNEQFF
CDR3 DNA: TGTGCCAGCGGCGGTGGCGGTTATTACAATGAGCAGTTCTTC

J gene: TRBJ1-4
V gene: TRBV7-9
D gene: -
clone size: -
CDR3 protein: CSSRDIEKLFF
CDR3 DNA: TGTTCCAGCAGGGACATCGAAAAACTGTTTTTT

J gene: TRBJ2-1
V gene: TRBV29-1
D gene: TRBD2
clone size: -
CDR3 protein: CSVAGTSGYNEQFF
CDR3 DNA: TGCAGCGTGGCCGGGACTAGCGGTTACAATGAGCAGTTCTTC

J gene: TRBJ2-7
V gene: TRBV11-2
D gene: -
clone size: -
CDR3 protein: CASSPDRIYEQYF
CDR3 DNA: TGTGCCAGCAGCCCTGACAGGATCTACGAGCAGTACTTC

J gene: TRBJ1-2
V gene: TRBV5-6
D gene: -
clone size: -
CDR3 protein: CASSLALQEMTEDYGYTF
CDR3 DNA: TGTGCCAGCAGCTTGGCCCTTCAGGAAATGACAGAAGACTATGGCTACACCTTC

J gene: TRBJ2-5
V gene: TRBV5-1
D gene: TRBD2
clone size: -
CDR3 protein: CASSSIAGVVETQYF
CDR3 DNA: TGCGCCAGCAGCTCCATAGCGGGAGTTGTTGAGACCCAGTACTTC

J gene: TRBJ1-2
V gene: TRBV7-9
D gene: -
clone size: -
CDR3 protein: CSSSALSISRGYTF
CDR3 DNA: TGTTCCAGCAGCGCCCTATCGATAAGTCGCGGCTACACCTTC

J gene: TRBJ2-7
V gene: TRBV30
D gene: -
clone size: -
CDR3 protein: CAWSRGLEQYF
CDR3 DNA: TGTGCCTGGTCACGCGGCCTCGAGCAGTACTTC

J gene: TRBJ2-6
V gene: TRBV7-9
D gene: TRBD1
clone size: -
CDR3 protein: CASSQQGASGPSGANVLTF
CDR3 DNA: TGTGCCAGCAGCCAACAGGGGGCGTCTGGCCCCTCTGGGGCCAACGTCCTGACTTTC

J gene: TRBJ2-3
V gene: TRBV5-3
D gene: -
clone size: -
CDR3 protein: CARSSLSRDKVSDTQYF
CDR3 DNA: TGTGCCAGAAGCTCCCTCTCAAGGGACAAGGTCTCAGATACGCAGTATTTT

J gene: TRBJ1-2
V gene: TRBV19
D gene: TRBD1
clone size: once
CDR3 protein: CASTRDGTGIYGYTF
CDR3 DNA: TGTGCCAGTACCAGGGACGGGACAGGGATATATGGCTACACCTTC

J gene: TRBJ1-1
V gene: TRBV29-1
D gene: -
clone size: -
CDR3 protein: CSVVASSLFDTEAFF
CDR3 DNA: TGCAGCGTTGTGGCTAGTTCTTTGTTTGACACTGAAGCTTTCTTT

J gene: TRBJ2-3
V gene: TRBV18
D gene: TRBD2
clone size: -
CDR3 protein: CASSPPGLAGDAPPDTQYF
CDR3 DNA: TGTGCCAGCTCACCGCCGGGACTAGCGGGAGACGCCCCCCCAGATACGCAGTATTTT

J gene: TRBJ2-7
V gene: TRBV5-4
D gene: -
clone size: -
CDR3 protein: CASSSKRSGNEQYF
CDR3 DNA: TGTGCCAGCAGCTCAAAACGGTCGGGGAACGAGCAGTACTTC

J gene: TRBJ1-1
V gene: TRBV5-6
D gene: -
clone size: -
CDR3 protein: CASSVPSGGITEAFF
CDR3 DNA: TGTGCCAGCAGCGTTCCGTCGGGGGGGATTACTGAAGCTTTCTTT

J gene: TRBJ2-7
V gene: TRBV7-8
D gene: TRBD2
clone size: -
CDR3 protein: CASSPGTSGSYEQYF
CDR3 DNA: TGTGCCAGCAGCCCGGGGACTAGCGGGAGTTACGAGCAGTACTTC

J gene: TRBJ1-6
V gene: TRBV6-5
D gene: -
clone size: -
CDR3 protein: CASTGDNSPLHF
CDR3 DNA: TGTGCCAGCACAGGGGATAATTCACCCCTCCACTTT

J gene: TRBJ2-3
V gene: TRBV5-1
D gene: TRBD2
clone size: -
CDR3 protein: CASSVGLAGAGTDTQYF
CDR3 DNA: TGCGCCAGCAGCGTCGGACTAGCGGGAGCCGGTACAGATACGCAGTATTTT

J gene: TRBJ1-1
V gene: TRBV19
D gene: -
clone size: few
CDR3 protein: CASSIRPRQGRNTEAFF
CDR3 DNA: TGTGCCAGTAGTATTCGGCCCAGGCAGGGGCGGAACACTGAAGCTTTCTTT

J gene: TRBJ2-2
V gene: TRBV5-5
D gene: TRBD1
clone size: -
CDR3 protein: CASSQGQMNTGELFF
CDR3 DNA: TGTGCCAGCAGCCAGGGACAGATGAACACCGGGGAGCTGTTTTTT

J gene: TRBJ2-7
V gene: TRBV6-5
D gene: TRBD2
clone size: -
CDR3 protein: CASSPGTSGSDEQYF
CDR3 DNA: TGTGCCAGCAGTCCCGGGACTAGCGGGAGTGACGAGCAGTACTTC